This entry is about one TCR beta chain. Its specificity is not known. CDR1 and CDR2 (germline): SGHRS, YFSETQ. Trimming took off 3 bases at V and 1 base at J, with 10 bases between the two ends. The CDR3 totals 14 residues. Blood CD8+ and CD4+ T cells underwent high-throughput TCR beta sequencing. An amount of RNA that ranged from roughly 0.5 to 1 ug was reverse transcribed with random hexamers. TCR beta CDR3 was amplified by immunoSEQ multiplex PCR. This amplification extended across 54 Vbeta and 13 Jbeta segments. TCRdb independently ran MiXCR on the immunoSEQ multiplex PCR reads; one entry per CDR3 protein. Of about 210,000 distinct CDR3 sequences in the sample, about 93% were seen once. These data belong to a study of CD8 T cells in Susac syndrome. Points from the study as a whole: The study admitted that it had a relatively small number of individuals in its TCR sequencing and HLA analysis.

The chain has TRBV5-1 and TRBJ1-1, with D uncertain. The specimen sequenced was CD4+ T cells from PBMCs. The clonotype comes from a human donor in good health. The CDR3 loop is CASSSLPGNTEAFF. In DNA form, the CDR3 reads TGCGCCAGCAGCTCCCTCCCGGGGAACACTGAAGCTTTCTTT.